This TCR beta chain comes out of a study of blood T cell repertoires in COVID-19. Assay used: immunoSEQ multiplex PCR; TCRdb lists only in-frame clones, some missing. The table records more than 110,000 clones, 70% to 90% of them present only once. The CDR3 is 14 amino acids. V lost 5 bases and J lost 4; bases outside the gene matches: 4. Germline V gene sequence: CDR1 SGHTA, CDR2 FQGNSA. The receptor was isolated from a human donor in a cohort sampled during active COVID-19. The J gene is TRBJ1-5, the V gene TRBV7-2, with 8 nucleotides matching TRBD1. The sequenced sample consisted of peripheral blood. The CDR3 coding sequence is TGTGCCAGCAGCCCGGACAGGGCAAATCAGCCCCAGCATTTT. It encodes CASSPDRANQPQHF.